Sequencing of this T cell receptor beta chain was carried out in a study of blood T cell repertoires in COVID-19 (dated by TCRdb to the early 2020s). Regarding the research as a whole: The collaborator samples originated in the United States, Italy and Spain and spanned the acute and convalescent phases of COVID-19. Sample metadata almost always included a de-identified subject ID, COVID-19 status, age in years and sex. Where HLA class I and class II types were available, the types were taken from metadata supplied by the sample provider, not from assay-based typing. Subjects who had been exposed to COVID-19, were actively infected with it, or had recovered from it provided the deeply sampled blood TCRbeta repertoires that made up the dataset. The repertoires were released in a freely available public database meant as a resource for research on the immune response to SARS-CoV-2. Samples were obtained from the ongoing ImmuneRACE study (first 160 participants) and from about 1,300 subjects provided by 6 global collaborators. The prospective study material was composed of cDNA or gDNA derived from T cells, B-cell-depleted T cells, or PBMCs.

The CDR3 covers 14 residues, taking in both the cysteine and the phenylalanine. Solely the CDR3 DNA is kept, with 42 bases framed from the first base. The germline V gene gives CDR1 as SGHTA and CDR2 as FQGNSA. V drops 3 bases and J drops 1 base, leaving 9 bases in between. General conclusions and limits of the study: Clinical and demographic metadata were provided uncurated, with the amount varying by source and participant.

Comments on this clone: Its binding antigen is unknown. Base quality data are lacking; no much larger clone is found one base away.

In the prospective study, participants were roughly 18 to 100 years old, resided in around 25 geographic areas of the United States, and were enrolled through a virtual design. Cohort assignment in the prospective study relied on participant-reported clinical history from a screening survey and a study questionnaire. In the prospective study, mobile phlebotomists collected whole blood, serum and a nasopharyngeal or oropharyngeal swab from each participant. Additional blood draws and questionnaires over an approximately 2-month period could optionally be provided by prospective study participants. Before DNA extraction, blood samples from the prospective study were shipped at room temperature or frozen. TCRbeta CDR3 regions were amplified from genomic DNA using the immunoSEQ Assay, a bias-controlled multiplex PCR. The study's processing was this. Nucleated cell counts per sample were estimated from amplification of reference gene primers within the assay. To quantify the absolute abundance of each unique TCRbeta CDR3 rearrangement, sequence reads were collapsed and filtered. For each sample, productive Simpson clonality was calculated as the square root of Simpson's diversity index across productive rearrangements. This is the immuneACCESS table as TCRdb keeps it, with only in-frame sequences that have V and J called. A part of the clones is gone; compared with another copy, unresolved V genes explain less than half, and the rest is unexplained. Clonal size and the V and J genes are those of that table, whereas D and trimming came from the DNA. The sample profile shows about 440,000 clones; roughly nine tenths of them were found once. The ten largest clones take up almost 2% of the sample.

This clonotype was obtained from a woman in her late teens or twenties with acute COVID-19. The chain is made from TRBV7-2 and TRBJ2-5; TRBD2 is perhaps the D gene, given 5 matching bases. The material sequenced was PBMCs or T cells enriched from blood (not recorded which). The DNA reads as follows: TGTGCCAGCAGCTTGACGGGGATCCAAGAGACCCAGTACTTC. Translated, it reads CASSLTGIQETQYF.